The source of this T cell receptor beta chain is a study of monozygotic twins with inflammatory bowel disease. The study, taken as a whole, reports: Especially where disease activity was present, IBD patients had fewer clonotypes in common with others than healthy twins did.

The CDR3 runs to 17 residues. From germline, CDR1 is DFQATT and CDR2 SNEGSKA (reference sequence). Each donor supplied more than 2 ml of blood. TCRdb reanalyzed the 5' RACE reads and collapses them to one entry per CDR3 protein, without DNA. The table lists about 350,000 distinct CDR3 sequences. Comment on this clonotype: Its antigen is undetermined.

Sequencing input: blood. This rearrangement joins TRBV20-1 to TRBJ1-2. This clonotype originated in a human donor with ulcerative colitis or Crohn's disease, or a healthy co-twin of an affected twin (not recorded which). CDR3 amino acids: CSARGGGGVGANYGYTF.